This TCR beta chain was observed in a study of cytomegalovirus exposure and HLA in healthy donors. Libraries were prepared by immunoSEQ multiplex PCR; TCRdb keeps only in-frame clonotypes and omits some of them. Among about 110,000 clones listed, 88% were seen once. V lost 0 bases to trimming and J lost 2 bases, with 8 bases between them. Germline CDR1 MGHRA, CDR2 YSYEKL. This CDR3 contains 15 residues. The chain recombines TRBV4-1 with TRBJ1-5; D gene ambiguous. The receptor was derived from a woman between 18 and 29 years old in good health and CMV-seropositive. Sequenced sample: PBMCs. CDR3 DNA: TGCGCCAGCAGCCAAGAAAAGGGAGGCAATCAGCCCCAGCATTTT. Translated: CASSQEKGGNQPQHF.